One sample yielded the 24 T cell receptor beta chains listed below, sequenced in a study of T cell responses to AZD1222 COVID-19 vaccine. The repertoire was sequenced with immunoSEQ multiplex PCR; TCRdb's copy has only in-frame clones and lacks some. The table lists roughly 100,000 clones, roughly 80% of them singletons, with about 17% in the top ten. The sample was peripheral blood, taken on day 0 of AZD1222 vaccination. These receptors all come from an adult in good health.

The rearrangement uses TRBV14 and TRBJ2-4; D is possibly TRBD2 (6 bases). The CDR3 covers 13 residues. Per germline, CDR1 SGHDN and CDR2 FVKESK. V dropped 0 bases and J dropped 14 bases, with 14 bases sitting between them. CDR3 residues: CASSQDPAGSKYF. The CDR3 DNA is TGTGCCAGCAGCCAAGACCCCGCGGGATCAAAGTACTTC. Complete variable domain (other parts from reference TRBV14 and TRBJ2-4): EAGVTQFPSHSVIEKGQTVTLRCDPISGHDNLYWYRRVMGKEIKFLLHFVKESKQDESGMPNNRFLAERTGGTYSTLKVQPAELEDSGVYFCASSQDPAGSKYFGAGTRLSVL.

The chain has TRBV24-1 and TRBJ2-1; tentatively, D is TRBD2 (6 bases). Trimming removed 7 bases from V and 6 bases from J, with 18 bases in between. The germline V gene has CDR1 KGHDR and CDR2 SFDVKD. The CDR3 sequence is 15 residues long. As DNA, the CDR3 is TGTGCCACCAGCCTAAGGGGACGCGGGGTCAATGAGCAGTTCTTC. Amino acids: CATSLRGRGVNEQFF.

The rearrangement links TRBV28 to TRBJ1-5; D not certain. The CDR3 runs to 13 residues. V lost 7 bases, J lost 1 base, and 8 bases lay in between. Germline CDR1 MDHEN, CDR2 SYDVKM. CDR3 nucleotide sequence: TGTGCCAGCAATTGGGGAAGCAATCAGCCCCAGCATTTT. Its protein is CASNWGSNQPQHF.

The chain uses TRBV19 and TRBJ1-5, with TRBD1 as a possible D gene (6 bases). Deletions cut 0 bases from V and 1 base from J, with 7 bases between. Germline lookup yields CDR1 LNHDA and CDR2 SQIVND (reference sequence). The CDR3 length is 15 residues. This chain's CDR3 is CASSIDRGSNQPQHF. CDR3 DNA sequence: TGTGCCAGTAGTATAGACAGGGGAAGCAATCAGCCCCAGCATTTT.

The rearrangement joins TRBV7-2 to TRBJ2-5, with a weak D call TRBD2 (6 bases). The CDR3 has 15 residues. V gave up 1 base and J gave up 5 bases, with 14 bases separating them. Germline assignment: CDR1 SGHTA and CDR2 FQGNSA. The CDR3 coding sequence is TGTGCCAGCAGCTTAGTAGGGCTAGCGAGCGAGACCCAGTACTTC. Translation gives CASSLVGLASETQYF.

This chain links TRBV7-9 with TRBJ1-6, with 7 bases fitting TRBD1. The germline gives CDR1 SEHNR, CDR2 FQNEAQ (reference sequence). V lost 6 bases to trimming and J lost 7 bases; unmatched junction nucleotides: 3. This CDR3 spans 13 amino acids. This CDR3 is CASSGTENSPLHF. Written as DNA, the CDR3 is TGTGCCAGCAGTGGGACAGAGAATTCACCCCTCCACTTT.

The chain recombines TRBV18 with TRBJ1-1; no definite D call. V was clipped by 2 bases and J by 4 bases, with 11 bases between them. Germline CDR1 KGHSH, CDR2 LQKENI. The CDR3 has 14 residues. Here the CDR3 DNA reads TGTGCCAGCTCACCAATCGAAAAGGTCACTGAAGCTTTCTTT. This encodes CASSPIEKVTEAFF.

The V gene is TRBV19, the J gene TRBJ1-2; D might be TRBD1 (6 bases). V dropped 8 bases and J dropped 6 bases, with 16 bases sitting between them. Germline V lookup: CDR1 LNHDA, CDR2 SQIVND (reference sequence). The CDR3 has 13 residues. CDR3 nucleotides: TGTGCCAGTCGGGGGCAGGGAGGTCATGGCTACACCTTC. This encodes CASRGQGGHGYTF.

V and J are TRBV5-1 and TRBJ1-4; D not certain. The V end lost 1 base, the J end lost 0 bases, and 7 bases lay between the germline ends. In germline, CDR1 is SGHRS, CDR2 YFSETQ. The CDR3 consists of 15 residues. The CDR3 coding sequence is TGCGCCAGCAGCTTGATCACAGCAACTAATGAAAAACTGTTTTTT. The encoded protein is CASSLITATNEKLFF.

V is TRBV7-2 and J is TRBJ2-1; TRBD1 agrees at 7 bases. This CDR3 contains 13 residues. The V gene's germline CDR1 is SGHTA and CDR2 FQGNSA. CDR3 nucleotide sequence: TGTGCTACCAGACAGGGATCAGGCAATGAGCAGTTCTTC. Protein product: CATRQGSGNEQFF.

The chain combines TRBV24-1 with TRBJ2-3; TRBD2 matches at 12 bases. J was trimmed by 6 bases and V by 5 bases; bases with no gene match: 5. The CDR3 sequence is 15 residues long. The V gene's germline CDR1 is KGHDR and CDR2 SFDVKD. This CDR3 reads CATSGTSGARDTQYF. CDR3 in DNA: TGTGCCACCAGTGGGACTAGCGGGGCCCGGGATACGCAGTATTTT.

This clone was counted a few times. The rearrangement joins TRBV9 to TRBJ1-1; D might be TRBD1 (5 bases). Germline loops: CDR1 SGDLS, CDR2 YYNGEE. The CDR3 loop spans 14 amino acids. Trimming removed 3 bases at V and 5 bases at J, with 14 bases between. This CDR3 is CASSETDRVTEAFF. In nucleotides, the CDR3 is TGTGCCAGCAGCGAGACAGATCGGGTGACTGAAGCTTTCTTT.

The CDR3 is CAISSGTGNSPLHF. The CDR3 DNA is TGTGCCATCAGTTCCGGGACAGGGAATTCACCCCTCCACTTT. The genes are TRBV10-3 and TRBJ1-6, with 9 bases that match TRBD1. The CDR3 is 14 amino acids. Per germline, CDR1 ENHRY and CDR2 SYGVKD. The trim removed 5 bases at V and 7 bases at J, leaving 3 bases unmatched.

The J gene is TRBJ2-3, the V gene TRBV7-8; D gene unclear. Germline CDR1 SGHVS, CDR2 FQNEAQ. V was trimmed by 0 bases and J by 0 bases, leaving 4 bases between them. The CDR3 sequence is 14 residues long. CDR3 region: CASSLAASTDTQYF. In DNA, the CDR3 is TGTGCCAGCAGCTTAGCGGCTAGCACAGATACGCAGTATTTT. Full variable domain (rest looked up from reference TRBV7-8 and TRBJ2-3): GAGVSQSPRYKVAKRGQDVALRCDPISGHVSLFWYQQALGQGPEFLTYFQNEAQLDKSGLPSDRFFAERPEGSVSTLKIQRTQQEDSAVYLCASSLAASTDTQYFGPGTRLTVL.

The chain uses TRBV15 and TRBJ2-4; 9 nucleotides match TRBD2. Germline values: CDR1 LNHNV, CDR2 YYDKDF (reference sequence). The CDR3 runs 16 residues. Unmatched junction bases numbered 7, after V lost 0 bases and J lost 7 bases. The CDR3 loop is CATSRDSGGARNIQYF. Here the CDR3 DNA reads TGTGCCACCAGCAGAGATAGCGGGGGTGCCCGGAACATTCAGTACTTC. The complete variable domain, with remaining parts taken from reference TRBV15 and TRBJ2-4, reads DAMVIQNPRYQVTQFGKPVTLSCSQTLNHNVMYWYQQKSSQAPKLLFHYYDKDFNNEADTPDNFQSRRPNTSFCFLDIRSPGLGDTAMYLCATSRDSGGARNIQYFGAGTRLSVL.

This clone was detected ten times or more. The chain combines TRBV7-2 with TRBJ1-5, with D possibly TRBD1 on 6 matching bases. V was trimmed by 6 bases and J by 2 bases, leaving 14 bases between them. The germline V gene has CDR1 SGHTA and CDR2 FQGNSA. The CDR3 totals 15 residues. The CDR3 spells CASSLQGSGNQPQHF. The CDR3 region has the DNA TGTGCCAGCAGTTTACAGGGTTCTGGCAATCAGCCCCAGCATTTT. Variable domain in full (rest from reference TRBV7-2 and TRBJ1-5): GAGVSQSPSNKVTEKGKDVELRCDPISGHTALYWYRQSLGQGLEFLIYFQGNSAPDKSGLPSDRFSAERTGGSVSTLTIQRTQQEDSAVYLCASSLQGSGNQPQHFGDGTRLSIL.

The chain carries TRBV5-5 and TRBJ1-6; maybe TRBD1 (6 bases). Germline values: CDR1 SGHKS, CDR2 YYEKEE (reference sequence). The CDR3 extends over 16 amino acids. V was shortened by 0 bases and J by 0 bases, with 7 bases between the two germline ends. This CDR3 reads CASSLEGVSYNSPLHF. The CDR3 nucleotides read TGTGCCAGCAGCTTGGAGGGGGTCTCCTATAATTCACCCCTCCACTTT.

V usage is TRBV7-8 and J usage is TRBJ1-5; a weak D match, TRBD1 (6 bases). The CDR3 runs 14 residues. CDR1 and CDR2 (germline): SGHVS, FQNEAQ. V gave up 3 bases and J gave up 3 bases, with 9 bases separating them. The CDR3 DNA follows: TGTGCCAGCAGCTTTGACAGGAACAATCAGCCCCAGCATTTT. It encodes CASSFDRNNQPQHF.

This chain links TRBV5-4 with TRBJ1-6; 7 bases fit TRBD1. The germline CDR1 and CDR2 sequences are SGHNT and YYREEE (reference sequence). Unmatched junction bases numbered 11, after V lost 5 bases and J lost 6 bases. The CDR3 covers 16 residues. The CDR3 is CASRPNRGGSNSPLHF. The CDR3 DNA reads TGTGCCAGCAGGCCGAACAGGGGAGGGAGTAATTCACCCCTCCACTTT.

By share, this clone ranks as large. The chain couples TRBV27 to TRBJ1-6; no clear D. The CDR3 loop spans 15 amino acids. Trimming stripped 3 bases from V and 9 bases from J, with 15 bases between. From germline, CDR1 is MNHEY and CDR2 SMNVEV (reference sequence). The CDR3 loop is CASSLEVRSASPLHF. The CDR3, as DNA: TGTGCCAGCAGTTTGGAAGTCAGAAGCGCTTCACCCCTCCACTTT.

The chain combines TRBV30 with TRBJ1-2, with D possibly matching TRBD1 (5 bases). The CDR3 runs to 12 residues. V was trimmed by 1 base and J by 4 bases, leaving 7 bases between them. Germline loops: CDR1 GTSNPN, CDR2 SVGIG (reference sequence). CDR3 coding DNA: TGTGCCTGGAGTGGGGGGAGCTATGGCTACACCTTC. Translated, it gives CAWSGGSYGYTF. Based on the CDR3 plus reference TRBV30 and TRBJ1-2, the full variable domain is SQTIHQWPATLVQPVGSPLSLECTVEGTSNPNLYWYRQAAGRGLQLLFYSVGIGQISSEVPQNLSASRPQDRQFILSSKKLLLSDSGFYLCAWSGGSYGYTFGSGTRLTVV.

V usage is TRBV7-2 and J usage is TRBJ2-3; D is possibly TRBD1 or TRBD2 (5 bases each). Trimming took off 5 bases at V and 5 bases at J, with 11 bases between the two ends. The CDR3 length is 13 residues. Germline CDR1 and CDR2: SGHTA and FQGNSA. The CDR3 loop is CASSPRGGDTQYF. The CDR3 DNA reads as TGTGCCAGCAGCCCGAGGGGTGGAGATACGCAGTATTTT.

This rearrangement joins TRBV6-5 to TRBJ1-6, with D hard to call. Germline V gene lookup returns CDR1 MNHEY and CDR2 SVGAGI. The V gene lost 9 bases and the J gene lost 5 bases, with 8 bases spanning the gap. This CDR3 has 12 residues. In nucleotides, the CDR3 is TGTGCCAGTAAACGGGATAATTCACCCCTCCACTTT. Its protein product is CASKRDNSPLHF.

This chain links TRBV5-6 with TRBJ1-6; D perhaps matches TRBD1 (5 bases). Germline V lookup: CDR1 SGHDT, CDR2 YYEEEE. V dropped 1 base and J dropped 9 bases, with 11 bases sitting between them. This CDR3 contains 14 residues. CDR3 in DNA: TGTGCCAGCAGCTTGCAGGGATCGGTTTCACCCCTCCACTTT. It translates to CASSLQGSVSPLHF. The full variable domain, with the rest looked up from reference TRBV5-6 and TRBJ1-6, is DAGVTQSPTHLIKTRGQQVTLRCSPKSGHDTVSWYQQALGQGPQFIFQYYEEEERQRGNFPDRFSGHQFPNYSSELNVNALLLGDSALYLCASSLQGSVSPLHFGNGTRLTVT.